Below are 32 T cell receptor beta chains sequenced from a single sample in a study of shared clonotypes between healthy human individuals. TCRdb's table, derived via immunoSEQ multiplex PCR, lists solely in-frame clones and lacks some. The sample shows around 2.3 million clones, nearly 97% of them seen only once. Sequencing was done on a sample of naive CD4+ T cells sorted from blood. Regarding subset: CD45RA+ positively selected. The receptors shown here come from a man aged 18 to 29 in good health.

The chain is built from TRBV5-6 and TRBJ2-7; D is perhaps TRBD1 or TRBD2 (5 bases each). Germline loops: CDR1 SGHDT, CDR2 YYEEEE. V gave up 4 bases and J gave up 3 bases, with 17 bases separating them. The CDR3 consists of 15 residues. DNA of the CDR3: TGTGCCAGCAGCCCCACGGGGCCGAACCTCTACGAGCAGTACTTC. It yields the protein CASSPTGPNLYEQYF.

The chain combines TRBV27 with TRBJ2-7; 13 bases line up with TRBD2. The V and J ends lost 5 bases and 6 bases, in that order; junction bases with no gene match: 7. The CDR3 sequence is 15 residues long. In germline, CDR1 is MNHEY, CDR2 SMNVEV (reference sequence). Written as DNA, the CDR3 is TGTGCCAGCAGTCTAACTAGCGGGGGGGCCTCCGAGCAGTACTTC. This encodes CASSLTSGGASEQYF.

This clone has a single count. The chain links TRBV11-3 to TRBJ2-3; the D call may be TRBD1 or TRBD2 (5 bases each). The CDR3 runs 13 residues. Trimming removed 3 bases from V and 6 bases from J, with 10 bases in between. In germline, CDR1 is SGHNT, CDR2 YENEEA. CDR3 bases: TGTGCCAGCAGCTTCTTCAGGGACGATACGCAGTATTTT. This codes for CASSFFRDDTQYF.

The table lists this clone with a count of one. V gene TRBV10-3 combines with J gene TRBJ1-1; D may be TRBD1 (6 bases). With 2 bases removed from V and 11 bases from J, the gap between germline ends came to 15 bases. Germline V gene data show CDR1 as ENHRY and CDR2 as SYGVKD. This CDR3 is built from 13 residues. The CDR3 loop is CAISEQGQSPAFF. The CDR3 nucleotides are TGTGCCATCAGTGAGCAAGGACAGTCACCGGCTTTCTTT.

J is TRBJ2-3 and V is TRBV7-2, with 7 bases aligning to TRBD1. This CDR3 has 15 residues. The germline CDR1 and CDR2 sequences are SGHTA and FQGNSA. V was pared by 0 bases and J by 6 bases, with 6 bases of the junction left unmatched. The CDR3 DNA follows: TGTGCCAGCAGCTTAGCGAGCAGGGGGTTTGATACGCAGTATTTT. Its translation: CASSLASRGFDTQYF. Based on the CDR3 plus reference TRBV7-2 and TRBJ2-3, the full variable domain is GAGVSQSPSNKVTEKGKDVELRCDPISGHTALYWYRQSLGQGLEFLIYFQGNSAPDKSGLPSDRFSAERTGGSVSTLTIQRTQQEDSAVYLCASSLASRGFDTQYFGPGTRLTVL.

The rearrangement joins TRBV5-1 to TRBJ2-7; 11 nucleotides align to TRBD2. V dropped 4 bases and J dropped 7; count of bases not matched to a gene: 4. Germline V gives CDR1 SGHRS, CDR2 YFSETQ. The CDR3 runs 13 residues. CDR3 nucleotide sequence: TGCGCCAGCAGCAGGGGACTAGCGGAGGAGCAGTACTTC. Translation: CASSRGLAEEQYF.

DNA for the CDR3: TGTGCCAGCAGCTTAGGGGGAGCCTCGTACACCGGGGAGCTGTTTTTT. As protein: CASSLGGASYTGELFF. The chain has TRBV7-8 and TRBJ2-2; TRBD2 is a possible D gene (5 bases). V was cut by 1 base and J by 3 bases, with 12 bases left in between. CDR1 is SGHVS and CDR2 is FQNEAQ in the germline V gene. This CDR3 spans 16 amino acids.

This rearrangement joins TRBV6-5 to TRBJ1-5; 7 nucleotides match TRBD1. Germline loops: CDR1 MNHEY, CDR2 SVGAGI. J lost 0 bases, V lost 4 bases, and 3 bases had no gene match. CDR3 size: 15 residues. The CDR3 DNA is TGTGCCAGCAGTTGGGGACAGAATAGCAATCAGCCCCAGCATTTT. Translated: CASSWGQNSNQPQHF.

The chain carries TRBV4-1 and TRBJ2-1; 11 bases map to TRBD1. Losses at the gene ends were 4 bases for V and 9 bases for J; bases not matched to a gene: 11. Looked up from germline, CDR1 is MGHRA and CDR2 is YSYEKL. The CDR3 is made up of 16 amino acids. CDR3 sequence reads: CASSPNRDRGFSEQFF. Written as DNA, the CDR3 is TGCGCCAGCAGCCCAAACCGGGACAGGGGGTTTTCTGAGCAGTTCTTC.

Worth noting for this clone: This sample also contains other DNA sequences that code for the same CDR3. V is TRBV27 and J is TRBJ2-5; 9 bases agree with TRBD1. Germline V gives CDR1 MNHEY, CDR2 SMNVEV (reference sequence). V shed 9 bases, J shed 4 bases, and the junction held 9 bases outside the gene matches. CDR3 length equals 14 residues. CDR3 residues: CASGGQGLGETQYF. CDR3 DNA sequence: TGTGCCAGTGGAGGACAGGGGCTGGGAGAGACCCAGTACTTC.

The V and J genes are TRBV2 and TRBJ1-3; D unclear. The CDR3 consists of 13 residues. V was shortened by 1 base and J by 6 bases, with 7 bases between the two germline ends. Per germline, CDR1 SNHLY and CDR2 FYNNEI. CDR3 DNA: TGTGCCAGCAGTGAAGACAGCTTAAACACCATATATTTT. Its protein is CASSEDSLNTIYF.

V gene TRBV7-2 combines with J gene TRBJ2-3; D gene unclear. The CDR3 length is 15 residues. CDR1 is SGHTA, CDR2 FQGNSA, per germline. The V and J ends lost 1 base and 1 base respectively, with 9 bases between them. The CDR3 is CASSLGLGGTDTQYF. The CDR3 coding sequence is TGTGCCAGCAGCTTAGGGTTGGGTGGCACAGATACGCAGTATTTT.

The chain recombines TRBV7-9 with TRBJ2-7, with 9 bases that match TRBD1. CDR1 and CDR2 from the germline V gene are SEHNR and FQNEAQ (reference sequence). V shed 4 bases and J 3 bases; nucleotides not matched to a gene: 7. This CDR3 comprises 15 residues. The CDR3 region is CASSWGTGLYYEQYF. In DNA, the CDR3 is TGTGCCAGCAGCTGGGGGACAGGGCTTTACTACGAGCAGTACTTC.

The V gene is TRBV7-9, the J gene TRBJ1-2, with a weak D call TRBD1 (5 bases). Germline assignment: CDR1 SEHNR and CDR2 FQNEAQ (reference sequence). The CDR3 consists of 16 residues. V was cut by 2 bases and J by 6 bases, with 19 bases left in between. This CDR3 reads CASSLFFGGEVDGYTF. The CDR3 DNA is TGTGCCAGCAGCTTATTTTTTGGAGGGGAAGTGGATGGCTACACCTTC.

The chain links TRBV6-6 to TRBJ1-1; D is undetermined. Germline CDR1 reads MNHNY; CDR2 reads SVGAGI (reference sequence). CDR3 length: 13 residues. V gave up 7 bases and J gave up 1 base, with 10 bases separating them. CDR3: CASILPGNTEAFF. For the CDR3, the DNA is TGTGCCAGCATCCTACCAGGGAACACTGAAGCTTTCTTT.

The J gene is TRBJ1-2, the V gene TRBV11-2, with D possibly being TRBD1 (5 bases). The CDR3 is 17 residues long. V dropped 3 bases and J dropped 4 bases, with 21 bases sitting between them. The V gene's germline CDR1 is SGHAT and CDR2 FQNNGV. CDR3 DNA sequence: TGTGCCAGCAGCTTGGTGCCGAGGGGAACGTTTAGCTATGGCTACACCTTC. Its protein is CASSLVPRGTFSYGYTF.

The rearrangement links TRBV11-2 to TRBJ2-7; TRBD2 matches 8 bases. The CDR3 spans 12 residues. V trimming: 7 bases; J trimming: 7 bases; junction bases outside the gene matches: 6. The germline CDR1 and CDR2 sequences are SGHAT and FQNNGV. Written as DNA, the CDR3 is TGTGCCAGCATCGGGGGGGTTGGAGAGCAGTACTTC. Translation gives CASIGGVGEQYF.

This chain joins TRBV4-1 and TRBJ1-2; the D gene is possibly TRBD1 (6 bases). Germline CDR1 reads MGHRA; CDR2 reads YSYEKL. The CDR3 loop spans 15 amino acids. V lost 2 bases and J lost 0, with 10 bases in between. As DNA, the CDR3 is TGCGCCAGCAGCCAATCCGGGACATCTAACTATGGCTACACCTTC. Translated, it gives CASSQSGTSNYGYTF.

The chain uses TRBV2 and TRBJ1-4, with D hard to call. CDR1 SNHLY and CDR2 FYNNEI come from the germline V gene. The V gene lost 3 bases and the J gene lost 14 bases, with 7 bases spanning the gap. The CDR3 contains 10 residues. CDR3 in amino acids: CASSDGKLFF. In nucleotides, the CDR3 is TGTGCCAGCAGTGACGGAAAGCTGTTTTTT.

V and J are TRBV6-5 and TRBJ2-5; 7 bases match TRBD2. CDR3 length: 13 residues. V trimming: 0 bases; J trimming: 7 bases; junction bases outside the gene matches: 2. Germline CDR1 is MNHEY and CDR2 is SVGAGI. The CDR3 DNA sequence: TGTGCCAGCAGTTACTCGGGGGGGACGACCCAGTACTTC. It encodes CASSYSGGTTQYF.

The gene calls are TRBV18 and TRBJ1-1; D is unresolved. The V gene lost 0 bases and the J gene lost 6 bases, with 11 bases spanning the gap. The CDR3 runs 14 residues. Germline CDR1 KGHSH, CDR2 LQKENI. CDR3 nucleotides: TGTGCCAGCTCACCACCGGATGGTATACCTGAAGCTTTCTTT. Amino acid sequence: CASSPPDGIPEAFF.

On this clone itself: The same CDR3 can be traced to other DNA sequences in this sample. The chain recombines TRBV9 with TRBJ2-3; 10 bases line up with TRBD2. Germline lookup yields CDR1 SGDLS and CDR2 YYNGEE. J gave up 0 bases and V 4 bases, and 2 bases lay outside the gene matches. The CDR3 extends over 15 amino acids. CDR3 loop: CASSLSGGSTDTQYF. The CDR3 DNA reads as TGTGCCAGCAGCCTTAGCGGGGGGAGCACAGATACGCAGTATTTT. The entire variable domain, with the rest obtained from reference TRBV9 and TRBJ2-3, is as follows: DSGVTQTPKHLITATGQRVTLRCSPRSGDLSVYWYQQSLDQGLQFLIQYYNGEERAKGNILERFSAQQFPDLHSELNLSSLELGDSALYFCASSLSGGSTDTQYFGPGTRLTVL.

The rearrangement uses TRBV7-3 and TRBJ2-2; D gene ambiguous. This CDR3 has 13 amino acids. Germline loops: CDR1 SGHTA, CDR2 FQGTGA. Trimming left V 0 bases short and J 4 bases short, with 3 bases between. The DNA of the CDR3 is TGTGCCAGCAGCTTAACTAGCACCGGGGAGCTGTTTTTT. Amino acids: CASSLTSTGELFF.

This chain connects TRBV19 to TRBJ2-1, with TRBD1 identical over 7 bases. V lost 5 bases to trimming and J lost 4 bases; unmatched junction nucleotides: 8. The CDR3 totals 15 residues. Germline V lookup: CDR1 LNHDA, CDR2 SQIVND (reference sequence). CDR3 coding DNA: TGTGCCAGTAGTCAAAGCCAACAGGGGTACAATGAGCAGTTCTTC. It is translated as CASSQSQQGYNEQFF.

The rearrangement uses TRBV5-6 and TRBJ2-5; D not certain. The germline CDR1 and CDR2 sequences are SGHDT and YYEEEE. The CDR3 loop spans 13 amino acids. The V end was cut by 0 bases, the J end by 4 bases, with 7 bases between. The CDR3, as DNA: TGTGCCAGCAGCTTGGAAGGGCCAGAGACCCAGTACTTC. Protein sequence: CASSLEGPETQYF.

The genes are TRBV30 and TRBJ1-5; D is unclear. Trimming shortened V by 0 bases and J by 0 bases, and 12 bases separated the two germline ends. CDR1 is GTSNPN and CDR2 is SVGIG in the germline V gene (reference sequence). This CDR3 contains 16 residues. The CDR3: CAWSVRSRNSNQPQHF. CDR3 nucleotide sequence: TGTGCCTGGAGTGTACGTAGCAGAAATAGCAATCAGCCCCAGCATTTT.

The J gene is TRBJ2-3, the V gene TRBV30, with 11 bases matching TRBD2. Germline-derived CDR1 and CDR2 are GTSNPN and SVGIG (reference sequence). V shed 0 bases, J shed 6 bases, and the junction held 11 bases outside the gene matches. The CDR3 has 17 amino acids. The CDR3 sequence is CAWSVSRTSGHKDTQYF. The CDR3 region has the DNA TGTGCCTGGAGTGTGAGCCGGACTAGCGGGCACAAGGATACGCAGTATTTT.

CDR3 protein: CATRRETDTQYF. The CDR3 nucleotides are TGTGCCACTCGTAGGGAGACAGATACGCAGTATTTT. The V and J genes are TRBV6-5 and TRBJ2-3; the D gene is possibly TRBD2 (5 bases). The germline V and J ends were trimmed by 10 bases and 3 bases, with 11 bases remaining between them. CDR3 length equals 12 residues. Germline V CDR1 and CDR2: MNHEY, SVGAGI.

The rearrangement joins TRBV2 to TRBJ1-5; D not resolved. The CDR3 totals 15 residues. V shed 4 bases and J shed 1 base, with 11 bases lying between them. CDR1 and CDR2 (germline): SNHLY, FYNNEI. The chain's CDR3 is CASSVSGMSNQPQHF. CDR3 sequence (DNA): TGTGCCAGCAGTGTCTCAGGTATGAGCAATCAGCCCCAGCATTTT. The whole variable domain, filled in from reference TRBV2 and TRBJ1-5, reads EPEVTQTPSHQVTQMGQEVILRCVPISNHLYFYWYRQILGQKVEFLVSFYNNEISEKSEIFDDQFSVERPDGSNFTLKIRSTKLEDSAMYFCASSVSGMSNQPQHFGDGTRLSIL.

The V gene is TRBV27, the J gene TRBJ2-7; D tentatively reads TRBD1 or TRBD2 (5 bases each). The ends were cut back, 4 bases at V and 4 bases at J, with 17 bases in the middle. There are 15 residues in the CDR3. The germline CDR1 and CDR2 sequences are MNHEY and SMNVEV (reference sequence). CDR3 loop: CASSSLGTLPYEQYF. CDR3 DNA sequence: TGTGCCAGCAGTTCCCTGGGGACGCTGCCGTACGAGCAGTACTTC.

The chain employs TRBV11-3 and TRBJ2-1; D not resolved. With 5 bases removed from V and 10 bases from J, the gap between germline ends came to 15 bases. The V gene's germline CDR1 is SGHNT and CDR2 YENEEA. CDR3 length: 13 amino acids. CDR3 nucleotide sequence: TGTGCCAGCAGCCTGATAGAGGATGGAGAGCAGTTCTTC. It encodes CASSLIEDGEQFF. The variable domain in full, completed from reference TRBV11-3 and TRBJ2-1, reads EAGVVQSPRYKIIEKKQPVAFWCNPISGHNTLYWYLQNLGQGPELLIRYENEEAVDDSQLPKDRFSAERLKGVDSTLKIQPAELGDSAVYLCASSLIEDGEQFFGPGTRLTVL.

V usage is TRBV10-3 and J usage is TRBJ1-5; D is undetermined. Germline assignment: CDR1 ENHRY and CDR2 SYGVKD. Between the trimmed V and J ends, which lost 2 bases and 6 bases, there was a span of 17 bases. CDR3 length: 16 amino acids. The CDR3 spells CAISETFQVSVQPQHF. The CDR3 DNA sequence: TGTGCCATCAGTGAGACCTTCCAGGTATCGGTTCAGCCCCAGCATTTT.